The sequence of this T cell receptor (beta chain) was determined in a study of shared clonotypes between healthy human individuals (dated by TCRdb to the early 2020s). With respect to the entire study: A couple of women and a few men aged 18 to 49 years were included in the cohort. To estimate repertoire size and how much clonotype sharing occurs between individuals, the study deeply sequenced the blood TCR repertoires of roughly 5 healthy adults. Different laboratories and diverse techniques were used to prepare libraries and sequence TCR repertoires, to increase sequencing depth and limit assay-specific biases. Each donor's leukapheresis produced roughly between about 0.8 and 8.9 billion PBMCs. Overall study results and their limits: Based on pairwise subsampling, the degree of clonotype sharing among donors was expected to be affected by sequencing depth. Because the study included a small number of donors, the genetic and exposure-history diversity represented was limited. Sampling was restricted to blood, and TCR repertoires in tissue are likely to differ from TCR repertoires in blood.

Healthy HIV-negative adults with no recently reported acute infections or vaccinations were included as donors. Only Caucasian adults living in Nashville, Tennessee, USA were represented among the donors. For unsorted samples, tens of millions of PBMCs were counted, and genomic DNA was extracted using the QIAamp DNA Blood Mini kit. After blood collection by leukapheresis, PBMCs were isolated using Ficoll-Histopaque density gradient centrifugation and then cryopreserved in the vapor phase of liquid nitrogen. Notes on this clone: The target of this receptor is not known. It has no much larger one-base neighbor in the sample; base qualities were not kept.

TCR CDR3 regions were amplified from genomic DNA by multiplex PCR using the deep immunoSEQ assay. For each cell subset, the extracted genomic DNA was distributed evenly across all wells of several immunoSEQ 96-well plates, and each plate served as one replicate. For unsorted PBMC, 250 to 350 ng genomic DNA, equal to 30,000 or so T cell genomes, was loaded into each replicate PCR. Ten immunoSEQ deep assay plates were used to sequence unsorted PBMC genomic DNA. Purified libraries were quantified with a Qubit 3.0 fluorometer, sized on a Bioanalyzer 2100, and re-quantified with the KAPA Library Quantification kit. Each immunoSEQ 96-well plate was sequenced on its own single-read 150-cycle Illumina NextSeq 550 flow cell. As for how the authors treated the data: Because only junctional sequences without quality scores were contained in the immunoSEQ output, filtering matching that applied to full-length reads could not be performed. To assign V/J genes and CDR3, sequences were annotated using PyIR, a Python wrapper for IgBLAST v1.9, with IMGT germline references. Reads with weak V/J assignments (E-value above 1e-6), missing CDR3, stop codons, out-of-frame junctions, or ambiguous translated residues were removed. V3J clonotypes were defined by identical inferred V gene, J gene, and CDR3 amino acid sequence. Percentage overlap between repertoires was computed as shared unique clonotypes divided by the size of the smaller repertoire. RTK rarefaction, the Chao1 estimator, and Recon v2.1 estimates of unobserved clonotypes were used to assess repertoire richness. Not all clones reach the TCRdb copy of this immuneACCESS table, which keeps in-frame sequences only. Checked studies attribute under half of the gap to unresolved V genes and leave the rest unexplained. For V, J and clone size, that table is used; D and trimming come from the DNA. The sample table contains about 500,000 clones; only one count was recorded for approximately 77% of them. The ten largest clones take up about 12% of the sample.

The CDR3 has 16 amino acids, counting the end cysteine and phenylalanine. The kept DNA is CDR3 alone, 48 bases in frame from the first base. The chain is made from TRBV1 and TRBJ1-3; the table gives TRBD1 as D, unverified against the DNA. TRBV1 is a listed pseudogene. This clonotype was sampled from a woman between 40 and 50 years old in good health. Some clones in this sample may be carry-over from other donors' samples. Source material: PBMCs. CDR3 protein: CTSSHPQGLPGNTIYF. The DNA is TGCACCAGCAGCCACCCCCAGGGCCTGCCTGGAAACACCATATATTTT.